The T cell receptor (beta chain) described here comes from a study of tumor and adjacent non-tumor tissue in lung cancer. The overall study: Each sample yielded approximately 4.2 million productive TCRbeta reads on average. Findings and limits, study-wide: Higher tumor TCR diversity was associated with shorter survival. Tumor tissue had significantly higher TCR diversity than normal lung.

Three rounds of nested PCR, following a modified ARM-PCR protocol, produced the TCRbeta library. Via MiXCR, TCRdb re-called the multiplex PCR reads, giving one row per CDR3 protein. The sample has about 85,000 distinct CDR3 sequences, about three fifths seen once. The template was RNA from unsorted bulk tissue. There are 13 residues in the CDR3. Germline values: CDR1 MGHRA, CDR2 YSYEKL. On this clonotype itself: Its antigen is as yet unknown. A much bigger clone sits one base away, suggesting this may be a read error.

The chain uses TRBV4-1 and TRBJ2-7, with 7 bases matching TRBD1. This sequence originates from a man aged 65-85 years with non-small cell lung cancer. The specimen was lung tumor tissue. Here the CDR3 reads CAGSRDTGDEQYF. As DNA, the CDR3 is TGCGCCGGCAGCCGAGATACAGGGGACGAGCAGTACTTC.